This is a list of T cell receptor beta chains from one sample in a study of early T cells in non-severe SARS-CoV-2 infection. TCRdb used MiXCR to reprocess the 5' RACE reads, holding one entry per CDR3 protein. The sample shows tens of thousands of distinct CDR3 sequences, over 10% of them seen only once. The starting material was whole blood, obtained at baseline. The receptors come from an adult who was a healthcare worker with PCR-confirmed SARS-CoV-2 infection or an uninfected control (not recorded which). CDR3s include the opening cysteine and the closing phenylalanine or tryptophan. A D gene is named only where the DNA matches it firmly. Clone size is not always given. Where it is, it says once, few, many or a class for expanded clones.

size | J | D | V | DNA | CDR3
few | TRBJ2-3 | . | TRBV7-2 | TGTGCCAGCAGCTTAGAGGGTTGGCGCACAGATACGCAGTATTTT | CASSLEGWRTDTQYF
few | TRBJ2-2 | TRBD1 | TRBV28 | TGTGCCGTCCACAGGGGGCCGAACACCGGGGAGCTGTTTTTT | CAVHRGPNTGELFF
. | TRBJ1-2 | . | TRBV4-1 | TGCGCCAGCAGCCAAGATCCGGCCGGAGGGGCCTCTAACTATGGCTACACCTTC | CASSQDPAGGASNYGYTF
many | TRBJ2-7 | . | TRBV14 | TGTGCCAGCAGCCAAGATCTCCCCCCGGCGGAGCAGTACTTC | CASSQDLPPAEQYF
few | TRBJ2-5 | . | TRBV14 | TGTGCCAGCAGCCAAGATTTACGCAGACAAGAGACCCAGTACTTC | CASSQDLRRQETQYF
few | TRBJ1-1 | TRBD1 | TRBV10-1 | TGCGCCAGCAGTGAGTGGGAGCCGGGACAGGGGGCTGAAGCTTTCTTT | CASSEWEPGQGAEAFF
few | TRBJ2-5 | . | TRBV27 | TGTGCCAGCAGTTACCAGGGAGTAGCAGAGACCCAGTACTTC | CASSYQGVAETQYF
. | TRBJ1-6 | . | TRBV7-9 | TGTGCCAGCAGCTTTGGGACCCATGATAATAATTCACCCCTCCACTTT | CASSFGTHDNNSPLHF
. | TRBJ2-5 | TRBD2 | TRBV4-3 | TGCGCCAGCAGTCGGACCTGGACTAGCCAAGAGACCCAGTACTTC | CASSRTWTSQETQYF
few | TRBJ2-3 | . | TRBV11-2 | TGTGCCAGCACCCTAACAGATACGCAGTATTTT | CASTLTDTQYF
many | TRBJ2-5 | . | TRBV20-1 | TGCAGTGCTAACCCTATCAGGGACCCCCGAAGGACCCAGTACTTC | CSANPIRDPRRTQYF
many | TRBJ2-2 | . | TRBV5-4 | TGTGCCAGCAGCTCCCCGGGCCCGAACACCGGGGAGCTGTTTTTT | CASSSPGPNTGELFF
. | TRBJ2-7 | . | TRBV20-1 | TGCAGTGCCCCCTCGGGATACAGCTCCTACGAGCAGTACTTC | CSAPSGYSSYEQYF
few | TRBJ1-1 | . | TRBV9 | TGTGCCAGCAGCGCGGGGAACACTGAAGCTTTCTTT | CASSAGNTEAFF
few | TRBJ2-2 | . | TRBV27 | TGTGCCAGCAGTTCCCAGGTGACGAACACCGGGGAGCTGTTTTTT | CASSSQVTNTGELFF
. | TRBJ2-7 | . | TRBV7-8 | TGTGCCAGCAGCTTTCGTCGTAACTCTTACGAGCAGTACTTC | CASSFRRNSYEQYF
few | TRBJ2-4 | TRBD2 | TRBV12-3/TRBV12-4 | TGTGCCAGCAGTCCGACGACTAGCGGGAGAAACATTCAGTACTTC | CASSPTTSGRNIQYF
. | TRBJ1-4 | . | TRBV7-9 | TGTGCCAGCAGCCCAGATGGGTCCTCCCGAGAAAAACTGTTTTTT | CASSPDGSSREKLFF
few | TRBJ2-3 | . | TRBV11-1 | TGTGCCAGCAGCTTTACCACGGGTGATACGCAGTATTTT | CASSFTTGDTQYF
few | TRBJ2-7 | . | TRBV5-8 | TGTGCCAGCAGCTTTGGGGGACGGCCAGCCTACGAGCAGTACTTC | CASSFGGRPAYEQYF
. | TRBJ1-5 | . | TRBV14 | TGTGCCAGCAGCCAAGTGGGTATGAATCAGCCCCAGCATTTT | CASSQVGMNQPQHF
. | TRBJ1-5 | . | TRBV12-3/TRBV12-4 | TGTGCCAGCAGTTTATCCAGGAATCAGCCCCAGCATTTT | CASSLSRNQPQHF
. | TRBJ2-5 | . | TRBV12-3/TRBV12-4 | TGTGCCAGCAGTTTATATCGTCAAGAGACCCAGTACTTC | CASSLYRQETQYF
. | TRBJ2-7 | TRBD2 | TRBV11-2 | TGTGCCAGCAGCTTAGTTAGCGGGGAAACCTACGAGCAGTACTTC | CASSLVSGETYEQYF
few | TRBJ2-7 | . | TRBV7-8 | TGTGCCAGCAGCACCTCCTACGAGCAGTACTTC | CASSTSYEQYF
few | TRBJ1-2 | . | TRBV14 | TGTGCCAGCAGCCACCCGCTCCATCCCTATGGCTACACCTTC | CASSHPLHPYGYTF
medium-sized | TRBJ2-5 | TRBD1 | TRBV7-3 | TGTGCCAGCAGCATGACGGGACAGCAGACCCAGTACTTC | CASSMTGQQTQYF
. | TRBJ2-7 | . | TRBV6-6 | TGTGCCAGCAGCCAAACCCCAGGGGTTAGGGTGACCTACGAGCAGTACTTC | CASSQTPGVRVTYEQYF
once | TRBJ2-7 | TRBD2 | TRBV20-1 | TGCAGTGCTAGAGAGCGGGGGGGATACGAGCAGTACTTC | CSARERGGYEQYF
few | TRBJ1-3 | . | TRBV7-9 | TGTGCCAGCAGCGAGGGAGGAAACACCATATATTTT | CASSEGGNTIYF
many | TRBJ1-4 | TRBD1 | TRBV29-1 | TGCAGCGTTTACCCGTGGGACAGTCCTGAAAAACTGTTTTTT | CSVYPWDSPEKLFF
many | TRBJ2-5 | . | TRBV18 | TGTGCCAGCTCACCGACCGTGGTCCAAGAGACCCAGTACTTC | CASSPTVVQETQYF
few | TRBJ2-3 | TRBD2 | TRBV7-9 | TGTGCCAGCAGCGCCGGGACTAGTGGCACAGATACGCAGTATTTT | CASSAGTSGTDTQYF
. | TRBJ2-1 | TRBD2 | TRBV18 | TGTGCCAGCTCACCGGGCGGGGGCTCCTACAATGAGCAGTTCTTC | CASSPGGGSYNEQFF
. | TRBJ2-1 | TRBD2 | TRBV2 | TGTGCCAGCACCAGGACTAGCGGATACAATGAGCAGTTCTTC | CASTRTSGYNEQFF
. | TRBJ2-7 | . | TRBV28 | TGTGCCAGCAGTTTAAGGGGGGCTGAGGAGCAGTACTTC | CASSLRGAEEQYF
. | TRBJ1-2 | . | TRBV7-2 | TGTGCCAGCAGCTTAGAGGGAAGGCCTATCTATGGCTACACCTTC | CASSLEGRPIYGYTF
medium-sized | TRBJ2-1 | . | TRBV5-6 | TGTGCCAGCAGCTCACTTAGAAATGAGCAGTTCTTC | CASSSLRNEQFF
. | TRBJ2-1 | TRBD2 | TRBV6-5 | TGTGCCAGCAGTTACATCTTTACTAGCGGGAGAAAGATTGAGCAGTTCTTC | CASSYIFTSGRKIEQFF
many | TRBJ1-4 | . | TRBV20-1 | TGCAGTGCTAGCCGACAGAATAATGAAAAACTGTTTTTT | CSASRQNNEKLFF
once | TRBJ1-1 | . | TRBV7-9 | TGTGCCAGCAGCCCGCGGTACACTGAAGCTTTCTTT | CASSPRYTEAFF
many | TRBJ2-5 | . | TRBV14 | TGTGCCAGCAGCTACCGGGACGGCGAGCAAGAGACCCAGTACTTC | CASSYRDGEQETQYF
. | TRBJ1-4 | . | TRBV12-3/TRBV12-4 | TGTGCCAGCAGTTTCGCGGGGGTTGGAGAAAAACTGTTTTTT | CASSFAGVGEKLFF
many | TRBJ2-5 | . | TRBV11-2 | TGTGCCAGCAGCTTAGATCAGGGCAGACAAGAGACCCAGTACTTC | CASSLDQGRQETQYF